These 15 T cell receptor beta chains were sequenced from one sample in a study of CDR3 diversity in severe acne. TCRdb called the PCR reads again in MiXCR, with one record for every CDR3 protein. The data contain roughly 93,000 distinct CDR3 sequences, less than 65% of them seen just once; the ten biggest clones take up around 10%. The sequencing sample was made of blood. The origin of the receptors is a male donor with severe acne vulgaris.

A remark on this clonotype: This CDR3 fails to terminate in the conserved phenylalanine or tryptophan, so it likely reflects a read error. The rearrangement joins TRBV12-3 or TRBV12-4 to TRBJ2-5; tentatively, D is TRBD1 (5 bases). Trimming took off 1 base at V and 1 base at J, with 7 bases between the two ends. The CDR3 totals 14 residues. CDR3 region: CASSLGQGQETQYY. In nucleotides, the CDR3 is TGTGCCAGCAGTTTAGGGCAGGGCCAAGAGACCCAGTACTAC.

This clonotype was counted ten times or more. This chain's CDR3 is CASSLGRVDSPLHF. In DNA form, the CDR3 reads TGTGCCAGCAGCTTGGGAAGGGTCGATTCACCCCTCCACTTT. The V and J genes are TRBV7-3 and TRBJ1-6; D gene ambiguous. The CDR3 consists of 14 residues. Deletions cut 3 bases from V and 8 bases from J, with 11 bases between. CDR1 and CDR2 (germline): SGHTA, FQGTGA.

On this clonotype itself: This may be a read error, as it is one base from a much larger clone. The V and J genes are TRBV5-1 and TRBJ2-7, with D hard to call. CDR1 and CDR2 (germline): SGHRS, YFSETQ. This CDR3 contains 16 residues. Trimming took 4 bases from V and 1 from J, leaving 18 bases between them. CDR3 residues: CASSQDLIVESYEQYF. The CDR3 coding sequence is TGCGCCAGCAGCCAAGACTTGATTGTGGAGTCCTACGAGCAGTACTTC.

The V and J genes are TRBV7-2 and TRBJ1-6; unclear D gene. Germline V gives CDR1 SGHTA, CDR2 FQGNSA. Between the trimmed V and J ends, which lost 1 base and 9 bases, there was a span of 16 bases. The CDR3 sequence is 16 residues long. CDR3 in amino acids: CASSLDSALVGSPLHF. The CDR3 DNA reads TGTGCCAGCAGCTTAGATTCCGCCTTGGTTGGTTCACCCCTCCACTTT.

On this clonotype: A read error may be the cause here, since a much bigger clone is one base away. V and J are TRBV19 and TRBJ2-7, with D possibly matching TRBD2 (6 bases). Germline assignment: CDR1 LNHDA and CDR2 SQIVND (reference sequence). The CDR3 covers 15 residues. The CDR3 loop reads CASSIDGGSSCEQYF. DNA of the CDR3: TGTGCCAGTAGTATCGACGGGGGAAGCTCCTGCGAGCAGTACTTC.

This clonotype was detected many times. The V gene is TRBV7-9, the J gene TRBJ1-2; D unclear. The germline V and J ends were trimmed by 3 bases and 4 bases, with 6 bases remaining between them. CDR1 is SEHNR and CDR2 is FQNEAQ in the germline V gene (reference sequence). This CDR3 is 12 amino acids long. CDR3 region: CASSFGTYGYTF. The CDR3, as DNA: TGTGCCAGCAGCTTTGGAACCTATGGCTACACCTTC.

The V and J genes are TRBV20-1 and TRBJ1-4; the D is unclear. The germline V and J ends were trimmed by 6 bases and 0 bases, with 8 bases remaining between them. This CDR3 contains 13 residues. Germline V CDR1 and CDR2: DFQATT, SNEGSKA (reference sequence). CDR3 amino acids: CSATTATNEKLFF. CDR3 DNA sequence: TGCAGTGCCACGACCGCAACTAATGAAAAACTGTTTTTT.

The CDR3 loop reads CASSPPGKISEAFF. CDR3 bases: TGTGCCAGCAGCCCCCCAGGGAAAATCAGTGAAGCTTTCTTT. V and J are TRBV9 and TRBJ1-1; maybe TRBD1 (5 bases). Germline CDR1 and CDR2: SGDLS and YYNGEE. The V end was cut by 4 bases, the J end by 7 bases, with 17 bases between. The CDR3 consists of 14 residues.

Details on this clonotype: A much larger clone lies a single base off, so this may be a read error. A read error is likely, as this CDR3 ends without the conserved phenylalanine or tryptophan. The gene calls are TRBV7-6 and TRBJ1-6, with D maybe TRBD1 (6 bases). The germline V gene has CDR1 SGHVS and CDR2 FNYEAQ. The CDR3 loop spans 15 amino acids. Trimming removed 5 bases from V and 7 bases from J, with 15 bases in between. The CDR3 DNA is TGTGCCAGCAGCCAAGATGCAGGGGTAAATTCACCCCTCCACTTG. Protein product: CASSQDAGVNSPLHL.

This clonotype was counted only a few times. V usage is TRBV29-1 and J usage is TRBJ2-2; D possibly corresponds to TRBD2 (6 bases). Germline V gene lookup returns CDR1 SQVTM and CDR2 ANQGSEA. The CDR3 is 13 amino acids. Trimming stripped 1 base from V and 5 bases from J, with 8 bases between. The CDR3 loop reads CSVEGTNTGELFF. The CDR3 DNA is TGCAGCGTTGAAGGGACTAATACCGGGGAGCTGTTTTTT.

This clonotype was seen at least ten times. The rearrangement links TRBV4-3 to TRBJ2-2; D not resolved. This CDR3 has 13 amino acids. In germline, CDR1 is LGHNA, CDR2 YSLEER. Trimming stripped 1 base from V and 6 bases from J, with 6 bases between. CDR3 protein: CASSQVDAGELFF. The CDR3 DNA is TGCGCCAGCAGCCAAGTAGATGCCGGGGAGCTGTTTTTT.

The chain recombines TRBV10-3 with TRBJ2-7; either TRBD1 or TRBD2 may supply D (5 bases each). CDR1 is ENHRY, CDR2 SYGVKD, per germline. The CDR3 runs 17 residues. V lost 0 bases and J lost 2, with 17 bases in between. CDR3 region: CAISESYPRDPTYEQYF. The CDR3, as DNA: TGTGCCATCAGTGAGTCTTACCCCCGGGACCCTACCTACGAGCAGTACTTC.

This chain uses TRBV6-1 with TRBJ2-7; 8 nucleotides match TRBD1. From germline, CDR1 is MNHNS and CDR2 SASEGT. V shed 5 bases and J 10 bases; nucleotides not matched to a gene: 7. The CDR3 is made up of 12 amino acids. Here the CDR3 reads CASSPRDRFQYF. The CDR3 region has the DNA TGTGCCAGCAGTCCCCGGGACAGGTTCCAGTACTTC.

V usage is TRBV5-8 and J usage is TRBJ2-2; 7 bases match TRBD1. The CDR3 length is 15 residues. Germline V gives CDR1 SGHTS, CDR2 YDEGEE. V dropped 3 bases and J dropped 5; count of bases not matched to a gene: 7. CDR3: CASSYRQGRTGELFF. For the CDR3, the DNA is TGTGCCAGCAGCTACCGACAGGGAAGAACCGGGGAGCTGTTTTTT.

To note about this clonotype: The germline gene is not matched at one end of the junction; a read error may be the cause. The chain combines TRBV7-6 with TRBJ2-5, with no clear D. The closer fit of TRBJ2-7 to the DNA end suggests the J call may be wrong. Germline assignment: CDR1 SGHVS and CDR2 FNYEAQ. The CDR3 consists of 13 residues. CDR3 in amino acids: CASSQGQPYEQYF. CDR3 in DNA: TGTGCTAGCAGCCAAGGGCAGCCCTACGAGCAGTACTTC.